One T cell receptor beta chain is described in this entry. Sequencing used immunoSEQ multiplex PCR; TCRdb keeps in-frame clones, though not all of them. The sample lists 180,000 or so clones, around 93% occurring once. The sample originates from a study of T cell responses to AZD1222 COVID-19 vaccine. Germline loops: CDR1 LNHNV, CDR2 YYDKDF (reference sequence). Between the trimmed V and J ends, which lost 3 bases and 3 bases, there was a span of 15 bases. CDR3 size: 15 residues. Sequenced material: peripheral blood, taken 28 days after the second AZD1222 dose. This receptor was identified in an adult who received the AZD1222 COVID-19 vaccine. The chain has TRBV15 and TRBJ2-7; D may be TRBD2 (5 bases). DNA for the CDR3: TGTGCCACCAGCAGGGTTGGACTTGGAGACTACGAGCAGTACTTC. Its protein is CATSRVGLGDYEQYF. Full variable domain (outside the CDR3, taken from reference TRBV15 and TRBJ2-7): DAMVIQNPRYQVTQFGKPVTLSCSQTLNHNVMYWYQQKSSQAPKLLFHYYDKDFNNEADTPDNFQSRRPNTSFCFLDIRSPGLGDTAMYLCATSRVGLGDYEQYFGPGTRLTVT.